This entry describes one T cell receptor beta chain. In the original workflow: Amplification of reference gene primers was used by the study to estimate nucleated cell counts. The assay was immunoSEQ multiplex PCR, and TCRdb's table has in-frame clones only and misses some. The V and J calls and clone size come from that table; D and trimming were worked out from the DNA. Altogether about 130,000 clones are present, about 88% being singletons, with the ten largest covering 0.95% to 1.5%. This sample stems from a study of blood T cell repertoires in COVID-19. For the study at large: Sites across the United States, Italy and Spain contributed samples from acute and convalescent COVID-19. From T cells, B-cell-depleted T cells, or PBMCs came the material, which was cDNA or gDNA.

The CDR3 totals 17 residues. V lost 7 bases to trimming and J lost 4 bases; unmatched junction nucleotides: 12. CDR1 WSHSY and CDR2 SAAADI come from the germline V gene. Material: peripheral blood. The sequence came from a woman aged 80 or over with acute or convalescent COVID-19. The chain links TRBV10-2 to TRBJ2-1; 11 nucleotides align to TRBD2. The CDR3 region has the DNA TGCGCCAGCACCAATAGACTAGCGGGACGCTTATACAATGAGCAGTTCTTC. It translates to CASTNRLAGRLYNEQFF.